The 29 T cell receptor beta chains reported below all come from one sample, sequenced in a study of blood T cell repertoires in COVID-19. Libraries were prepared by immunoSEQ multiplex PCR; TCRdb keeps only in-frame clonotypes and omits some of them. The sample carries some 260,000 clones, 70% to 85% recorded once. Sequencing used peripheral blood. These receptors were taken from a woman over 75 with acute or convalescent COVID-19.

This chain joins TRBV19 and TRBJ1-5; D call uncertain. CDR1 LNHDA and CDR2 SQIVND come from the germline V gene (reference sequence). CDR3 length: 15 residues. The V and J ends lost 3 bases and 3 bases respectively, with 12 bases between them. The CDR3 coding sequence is TGTGCCAGTAGTATCGGGGAAGCTTTCAATCAGCCCCAGCATTTT. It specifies CASSIGEAFNQPQHF.

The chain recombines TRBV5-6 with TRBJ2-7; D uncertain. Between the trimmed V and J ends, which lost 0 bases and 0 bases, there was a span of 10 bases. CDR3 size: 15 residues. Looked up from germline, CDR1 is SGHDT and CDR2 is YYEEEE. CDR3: CASSLGFGYSYEQYF. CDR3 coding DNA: TGTGCCAGCAGCTTGGGTTTCGGTTACTCCTACGAGCAGTACTTC.

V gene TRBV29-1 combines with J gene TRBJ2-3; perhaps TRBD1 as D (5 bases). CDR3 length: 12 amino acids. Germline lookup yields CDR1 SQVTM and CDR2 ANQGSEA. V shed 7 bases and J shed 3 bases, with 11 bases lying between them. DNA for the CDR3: TGCAGCGCCCACCAGGGTACAGATACGCAGTATTTT. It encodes CSAHQGTDTQYF.

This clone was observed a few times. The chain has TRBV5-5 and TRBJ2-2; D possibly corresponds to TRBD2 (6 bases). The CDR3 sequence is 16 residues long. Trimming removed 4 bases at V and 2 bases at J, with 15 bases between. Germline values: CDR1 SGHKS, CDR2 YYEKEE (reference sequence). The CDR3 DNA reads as TGTGCCAGCAGCCCAGACGGGGGAATTAACACCGGGGAGCTGTTTTTT. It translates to CASSPDGGINTGELFF.

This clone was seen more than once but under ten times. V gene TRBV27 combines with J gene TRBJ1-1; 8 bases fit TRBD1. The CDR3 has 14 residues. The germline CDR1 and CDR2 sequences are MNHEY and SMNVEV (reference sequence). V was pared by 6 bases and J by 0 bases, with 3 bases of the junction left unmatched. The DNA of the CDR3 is TGTGCCAGCAGCCCGGACAGGGTGAACACTGAAGCTTTCTTT. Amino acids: CASSPDRVNTEAFF.

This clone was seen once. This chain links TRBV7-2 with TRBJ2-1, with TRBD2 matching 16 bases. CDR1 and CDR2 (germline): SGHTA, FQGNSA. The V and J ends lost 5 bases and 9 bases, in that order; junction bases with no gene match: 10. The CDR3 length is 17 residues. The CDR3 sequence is CASSPPWGLAGGREQFF. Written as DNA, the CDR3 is TGTGCCAGCAGCCCCCCCTGGGGACTAGCGGGGGGGCGTGAGCAGTTCTTC.

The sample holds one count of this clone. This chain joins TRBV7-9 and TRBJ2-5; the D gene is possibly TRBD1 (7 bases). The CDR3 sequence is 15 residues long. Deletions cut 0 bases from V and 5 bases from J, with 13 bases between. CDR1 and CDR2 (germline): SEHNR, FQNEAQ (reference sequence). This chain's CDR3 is CASSLASTGRETQYF. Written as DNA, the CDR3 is TGTGCCAGCAGCTTAGCGTCGACAGGGAGGGAGACCCAGTACTTC.

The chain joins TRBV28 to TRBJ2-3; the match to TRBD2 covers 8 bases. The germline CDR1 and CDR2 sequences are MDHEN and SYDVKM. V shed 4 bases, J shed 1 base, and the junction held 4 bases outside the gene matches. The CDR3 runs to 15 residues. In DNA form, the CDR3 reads TGTGCCAGCAGTTCCCCGGGACTAGGCACAGATACGCAGTATTTT. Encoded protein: CASSSPGLGTDTQYF.

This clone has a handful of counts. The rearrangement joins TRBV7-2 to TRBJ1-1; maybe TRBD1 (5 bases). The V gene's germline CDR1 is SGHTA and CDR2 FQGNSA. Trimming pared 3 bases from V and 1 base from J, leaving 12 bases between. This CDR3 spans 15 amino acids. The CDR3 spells CASSFPGLRNTEAFF. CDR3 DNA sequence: TGTGCCAGCAGCTTCCCGGGACTTCGGAACACTGAAGCTTTCTTT.

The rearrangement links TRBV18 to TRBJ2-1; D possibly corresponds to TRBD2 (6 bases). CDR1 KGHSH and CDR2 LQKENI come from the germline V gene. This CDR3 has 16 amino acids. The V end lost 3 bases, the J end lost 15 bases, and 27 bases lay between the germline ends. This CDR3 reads CASSPVSGRQNGGLFF. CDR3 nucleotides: TGTGCCAGCTCACCCGTGTCGGGACGACAGAACGGAGGGCTGTTCTTC.

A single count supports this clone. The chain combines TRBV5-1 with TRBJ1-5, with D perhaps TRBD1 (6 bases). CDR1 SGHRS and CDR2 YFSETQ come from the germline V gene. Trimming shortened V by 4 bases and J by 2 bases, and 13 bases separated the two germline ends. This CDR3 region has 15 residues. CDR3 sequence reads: CASSPDPGGNQPQHF. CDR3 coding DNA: TGCGCCAGCAGCCCGGACCCAGGGGGCAATCAGCCCCAGCATTTT.

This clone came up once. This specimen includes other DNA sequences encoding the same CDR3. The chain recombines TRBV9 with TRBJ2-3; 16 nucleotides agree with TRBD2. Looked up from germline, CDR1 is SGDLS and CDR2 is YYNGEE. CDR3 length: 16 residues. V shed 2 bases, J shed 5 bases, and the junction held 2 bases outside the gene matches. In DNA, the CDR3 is TGTGCCAGCAGCGTGGGACTAGCGGGAGGGGAAGATACGCAGTATTTT. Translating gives CASSVGLAGGEDTQYF.

CDR3 nucleotides: TGTGCCAGCGGGACAGGGGGCACAGATACGCAGTATTTT. Protein product: CASGTGGTDTQYF. The chain couples TRBV25-1 to TRBJ2-3, with 10 bases fitting TRBD1. In germline, CDR1 is MGHDK, CDR2 SYGVNS. The CDR3 runs 13 residues. With 8 bases clipped from V and 1 base from J, the junction kept 0 bases outside the gene matches.

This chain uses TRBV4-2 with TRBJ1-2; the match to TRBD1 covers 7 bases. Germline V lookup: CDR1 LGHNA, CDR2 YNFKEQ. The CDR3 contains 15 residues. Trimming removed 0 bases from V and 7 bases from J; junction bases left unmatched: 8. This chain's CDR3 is CASSQEDRRRGGYTF. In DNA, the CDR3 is TGTGCCAGCAGCCAAGAGGACAGGCGAAGAGGTGGCTACACCTTC.

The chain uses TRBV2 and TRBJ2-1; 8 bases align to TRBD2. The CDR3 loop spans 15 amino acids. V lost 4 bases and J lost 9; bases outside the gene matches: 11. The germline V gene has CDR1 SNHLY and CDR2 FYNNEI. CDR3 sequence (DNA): TGTGCCAGCAGTGGACCTAGCGGGTTTCAGGGTGAGCAGTTCTTC. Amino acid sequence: CASSGPSGFQGEQFF.

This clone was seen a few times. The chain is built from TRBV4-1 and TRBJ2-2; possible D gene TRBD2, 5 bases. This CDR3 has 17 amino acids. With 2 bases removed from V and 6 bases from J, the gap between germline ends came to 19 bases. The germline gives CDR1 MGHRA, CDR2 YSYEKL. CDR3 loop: CASSQRSVGLYPGELFF. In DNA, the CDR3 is TGCGCCAGCAGCCAAAGATCAGTAGGACTCTACCCCGGGGAGCTGTTTTTT.

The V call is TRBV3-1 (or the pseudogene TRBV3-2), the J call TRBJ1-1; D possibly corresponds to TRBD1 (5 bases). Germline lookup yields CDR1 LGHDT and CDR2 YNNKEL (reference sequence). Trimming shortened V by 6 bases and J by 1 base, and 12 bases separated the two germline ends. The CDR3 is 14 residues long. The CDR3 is CASRAREANTEAFF. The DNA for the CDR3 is TGTGCCAGCAGAGCCAGGGAGGCGAACACTGAAGCTTTCTTT.

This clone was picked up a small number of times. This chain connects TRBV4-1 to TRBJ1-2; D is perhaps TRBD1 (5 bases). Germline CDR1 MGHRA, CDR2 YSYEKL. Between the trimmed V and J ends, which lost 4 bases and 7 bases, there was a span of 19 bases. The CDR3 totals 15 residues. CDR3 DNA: TGCGCCAGCAGCCCTGTCGGGCAGGGTGTGCGTGGCTACACCTTC. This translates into CASSPVGQGVRGYTF.

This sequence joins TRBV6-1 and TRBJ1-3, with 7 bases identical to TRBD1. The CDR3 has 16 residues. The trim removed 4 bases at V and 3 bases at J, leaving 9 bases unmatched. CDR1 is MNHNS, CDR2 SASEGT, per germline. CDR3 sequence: CASSGRNRGIGNTIYF. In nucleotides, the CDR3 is TGTGCCAGCAGTGGGAGAAACAGGGGCATTGGAAACACCATATATTTT.

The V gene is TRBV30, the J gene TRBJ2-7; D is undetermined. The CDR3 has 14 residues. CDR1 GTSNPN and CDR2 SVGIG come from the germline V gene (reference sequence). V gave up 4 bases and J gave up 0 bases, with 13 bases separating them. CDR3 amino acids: CAWNPDWSSYEQYF. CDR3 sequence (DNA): TGTGCCTGGAACCCCGACTGGAGCTCCTACGAGCAGTACTTC.

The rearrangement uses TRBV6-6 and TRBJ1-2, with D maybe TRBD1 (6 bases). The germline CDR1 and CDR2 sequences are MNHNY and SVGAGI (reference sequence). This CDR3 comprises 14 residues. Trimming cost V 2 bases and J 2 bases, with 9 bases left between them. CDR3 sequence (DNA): TGTGCCAGCAGTTACCACAGGGAAAACTATGGCTACACCTTC. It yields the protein CASSYHRENYGYTF.

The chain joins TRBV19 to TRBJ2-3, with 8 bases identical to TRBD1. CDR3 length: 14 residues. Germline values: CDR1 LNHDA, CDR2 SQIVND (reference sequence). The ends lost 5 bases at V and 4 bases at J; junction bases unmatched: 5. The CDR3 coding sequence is TGTGCCAGTAGTTCCGGACAGGGCCCAGATACGCAGTATTTT. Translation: CASSSGQGPDTQYF.

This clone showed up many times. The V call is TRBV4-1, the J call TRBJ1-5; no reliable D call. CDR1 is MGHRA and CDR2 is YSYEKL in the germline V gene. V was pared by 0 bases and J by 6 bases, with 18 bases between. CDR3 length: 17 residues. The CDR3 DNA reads TGCGCCAGCAGCCAAGAGTTTACGAGGGAAGGTGTTCAGCCCCAGCATTTT. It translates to CASSQEFTREGVQPQHF.

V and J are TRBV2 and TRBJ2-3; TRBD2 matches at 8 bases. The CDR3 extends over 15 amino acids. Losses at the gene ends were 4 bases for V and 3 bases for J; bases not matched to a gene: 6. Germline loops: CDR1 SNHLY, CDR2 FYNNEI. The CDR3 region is CASSAGGAGTDTQYF. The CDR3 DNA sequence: TGTGCCAGCAGTGCCGGGGGGGCAGGTACAGATACGCAGTATTTT. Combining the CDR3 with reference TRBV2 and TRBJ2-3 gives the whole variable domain EPEVTQTPSHQVTQMGQEVILRCVPISNHLYFYWYRQILGQKVEFLVSFYNNEISEKSEIFDDQFSVERPDGSNFTLKIRSTKLEDSAMYFCASSAGGAGTDTQYFGPGTRLTVL.

The CDR3 reads CASSLTGLGSPLHF. The CDR3 nucleotides read TGTGCCAGCAGCCTTACAGGGCTCGGTTCACCCCTCCACTTT. The gene calls are TRBV3-1 (or the pseudogene TRBV3-2) and TRBJ1-6; possible D gene TRBD1, 6 bases. V gave up 4 bases and J gave up 9 bases, with 13 bases separating them. Looked up from germline, CDR1 is LGHDT and CDR2 is YNNKEL (reference sequence). This CDR3 has 14 residues.

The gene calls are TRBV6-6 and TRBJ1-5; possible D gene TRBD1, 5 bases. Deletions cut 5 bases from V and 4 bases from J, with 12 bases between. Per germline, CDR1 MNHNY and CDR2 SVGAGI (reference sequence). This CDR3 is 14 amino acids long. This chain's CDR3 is CASSRGAANQPQHF. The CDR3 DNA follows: TGTGCCAGCAGTCGAGGGGCAGCGAATCAGCCCCAGCATTTT.

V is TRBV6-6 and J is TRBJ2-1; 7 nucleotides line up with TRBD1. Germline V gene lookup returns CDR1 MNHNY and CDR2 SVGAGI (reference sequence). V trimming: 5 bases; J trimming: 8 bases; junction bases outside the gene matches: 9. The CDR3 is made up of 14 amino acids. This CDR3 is CASSVLTTGYEQFF. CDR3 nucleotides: TGTGCCAGCAGTGTCCTAACGACAGGGTATGAGCAGTTCTTC.

The CDR3 reads CASSGRPGQTTGELFF. CDR3 sequence (DNA): TGCGCCAGCAGTGGCCGTCCGGGACAGACCACCGGGGAGCTGTTTTTT. The V gene is TRBV10-2, the J gene TRBJ2-2; 7 bases line up with TRBD1. Losses at the gene ends were 4 bases for V and 4 bases for J; bases not matched to a gene: 9. Germline loops: CDR1 WSHSY, CDR2 SAAADI. The CDR3 is made up of 16 amino acids.

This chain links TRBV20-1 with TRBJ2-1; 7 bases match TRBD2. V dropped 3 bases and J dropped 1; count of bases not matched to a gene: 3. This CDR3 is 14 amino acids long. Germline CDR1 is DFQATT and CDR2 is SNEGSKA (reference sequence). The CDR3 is CSASGGGSYNEQFF. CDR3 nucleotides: TGCAGTGCTAGTGGCGGGGGATCCTACAATGAGCAGTTCTTC.